One sample yielded the 20 T cell receptor beta chains listed below, sequenced in a study of blood T cell repertoires in COVID-19 (dated by TCRdb to between 2020 and 2021). Receptor amplification or capture employed the immunoSEQ multiplex PCR assay. Sourced from immuneACCESS, this table was stored by TCRdb with only in-frame sequences that have V and J called. A share of the clones is absent; for the studies checked, an unresolved V gene accounts for under half, and the remainder has no known explanation. This sample is represented by about 18,000 clones; around 81% of them were singletons. The top ten clones comprise around 13% of the sample. Sequencing was performed on peripheral blood. The receptors originated from a middle-aged man with active or convalescent COVID-19.

This chain joins TRBV18 and TRBJ2-3; no clear D gene. CDR1 and CDR2 from the germline V gene are KGHSH and LQKENI. CDR3 length: 12 amino acids. V gave up 4 bases and J gave up 5 bases, with 7 bases separating them. The CDR3: CASSRGEDTQYF. As DNA, the CDR3 is TGTGCCAGCTCACGAGGCGAAGATACGCAGTATTTT.

In DNA form, the CDR3 reads TGCGCCAGCAGCCAGCAGGGGGCGCGGGCTGGCCGCACAGATACGCAGTATTTT. Protein: CASSQQGARAGRTDTQYF. The chain links TRBV4-1 to TRBJ2-3; 8 bases agree with TRBD1. CDR3 size: 18 residues. The V segment lost 3 bases and the J segment 1 base; nucleotides outside the gene matches: 12. The V gene's germline CDR1 is MGHRA and CDR2 YSYEKL.

The chain joins TRBV25-1 to TRBJ1-3; D is ambiguous. The CDR3 runs to 15 residues. The V gene lost 2 bases and the J gene lost 1 base, with 9 bases spanning the gap. The V gene's germline CDR1 is MGHDK and CDR2 SYGVNS. CDR3 nucleotide sequence: TGTGCCAGCAGTGAAGGGAGCTCTTCTGGAAACACCATATATTTT. Protein sequence: CASSEGSSSGNTIYF.

This clone came up once. The chain has TRBV14 and TRBJ2-2; D remains unclear. The V end was cut by 1 base, the J end by 2 bases, with 5 bases between. From germline, CDR1 is SGHDN and CDR2 FVKESK. The CDR3 extends over 14 amino acids. CDR3 DNA: TGTGCCAGCAGCCAAGTCAGAAACACCGGGGAGCTGTTTTTT. Protein: CASSQVRNTGELFF. Full variable domain (rest looked up from reference TRBV14 and TRBJ2-2): EAGVTQFPSHSVIEKGQTVTLRCDPISGHDNLYWYRRVMGKEIKFLLHFVKESKQDESGMPNNRFLAERTGGTYSTLKVQPAELEDSGVYFCASSQVRNTGELFFGEGSRLTVL.

The V call is TRBV10-3, the J call TRBJ1-1, with a weak D call TRBD1 (5 bases). Germline-derived CDR1 and CDR2 are ENHRY and SYGVKD. This CDR3 is 19 amino acids long. V was clipped by 1 base and J by 3 bases, with 24 bases between them. CDR3 protein: CAISEFGRVGGTGYTEAFF. DNA of the CDR3: TGTGCCATCAGTGAGTTTGGGAGGGTGGGTGGTACAGGCTACACTGAAGCTTTCTTT.

This clone is medium-sized within its sample. The CDR3 DNA reads TGCAGCGTTGAAAGGCAGGGCTCCTACGAGCAGTACTTC. As protein: CSVERQGSYEQYF. The chain is built from TRBV29-1 and TRBJ2-7; D is perhaps TRBD1 (5 bases). Deletions cut 2 bases from V and 0 bases from J, with 8 bases between. This CDR3 is 13 amino acids long. Germline lookup yields CDR1 SQVTM and CDR2 ANQGSEA.

CDR3 coding DNA: TGTGCCAGCAGCTTTTGGGGACTAGCGGGGGACTACACCGGGGAGCTGTTTTTT. It yields the protein CASSFWGLAGDYTGELFF. This chain uses TRBV13 with TRBJ2-2; TRBD2 agrees at 14 bases. The CDR3 runs to 18 residues. CDR1 is PRHDT, CDR2 FYEKMQ, per germline (reference sequence). V was clipped by 3 bases and J by 3 bases; unmatched bases: 6. Combining the CDR3 with reference TRBV13 and TRBJ2-2 gives the whole variable domain AAGVIQSPRHLIKEKRETATLKCYPIPRHDTVYWYQQGPGQDPQFLISFYEKMQSDKGSIPDRFSAQQFSDYHSELNMSSLELGDSALYFCASSFWGLAGDYTGELFFGEGSRLTVL.

This chain connects TRBV28 to TRBJ1-5; 7 bases map to TRBD1. The CDR3 spans 17 residues. CDR1 is MDHEN, CDR2 SYDVKM, per germline. V was clipped by 7 bases and J by 7 bases; unmatched bases: 19. Written as DNA, the CDR3 is TGTGCCAGCATAAGAACTCCCACGGACAGGTGGTTCCAGCCCCAGCATTTT. This encodes CASIRTPTDRWFQPQHF.

The chain is built from TRBV19 and TRBJ1-6; unclear D gene. The CDR3 is 17 amino acids. Germline CDR1 is LNHDA and CDR2 is SQIVND (reference sequence). With 5 bases removed from V and 8 bases from J, the gap between germline ends came to 22 bases. CDR3 in DNA: TGTGCCAGTAGTTTTGGTGCCGAGATCCACGGGGATTCACCCCTCCACTTT. Translated, it gives CASSFGAEIHGDSPLHF.

This clone has just one count. The chain couples TRBV28 to TRBJ1-5; 7 bases are shared with TRBD1. This CDR3 comprises 14 residues. V trimming: 4 bases; J trimming: 0 bases; junction bases outside the gene matches: 0. Looked up from germline, CDR1 is MDHEN and CDR2 is SYDVKM. The DNA of the CDR3 is TGTGCCAGCAGTTACAGGGGTAGCAATCAGCCCCAGCATTTT. Its protein product is CASSYRGSNQPQHF.

The chain employs TRBV5-6 and TRBJ2-2; TRBD1 agrees at 9 bases. The CDR3 covers 16 residues. The germline V gene has CDR1 SGHDT and CDR2 YYEEEE. J gave up 4 bases and V 3 bases, and 7 bases lay outside the gene matches. CDR3 sequence: CASSWGTGRSTGELFF. For the CDR3, the DNA is TGTGCCAGCAGCTGGGGGACAGGGAGGAGCACCGGGGAGCTGTTTTTT.

This sequence joins TRBV6-2 or TRBV6-3 and TRBJ1-2, with a tentative D call TRBD1 (5 bases). The V and J ends lost 5 bases and 4 bases respectively, with 5 bases between them. This CDR3 is built from 11 residues. Germline V gives CDR1 MNHEY, CDR2 SVGEGT. The CDR3 spells CASSDSYGYTF. The CDR3 DNA sequence: TGTGCCAGCAGTGACAGCTATGGCTACACCTTC.

V gene TRBV5-1 combines with J gene TRBJ2-1; tentatively, D is TRBD2 (5 bases). CDR1 is SGHRS and CDR2 is YFSETQ in the germline V gene. The length of the CDR3 is 13 residues. V was trimmed by 4 bases and J by 7 bases, leaving 12 bases between them. This CDR3 reads CASSADSSNEQFF. CDR3 DNA: TGCGCCAGCAGCGCGGACTCCTCGAATGAGCAGTTCTTC.

The chain combines TRBV28 with TRBJ2-7, with TRBD2 matching 11 bases. CDR3 length: 15 amino acids. Germline CDR1 is MDHEN and CDR2 is SYDVKM. Unmatched junction bases numbered 2, after V lost 4 bases and J lost 0 bases. Here the CDR3 reads CASSSSGGPSYEQYF. CDR3 sequence (DNA): TGTGCCAGCAGTTCTAGCGGGGGGCCCTCCTACGAGCAGTACTTC.

The chain uses TRBV11-2 and TRBJ2-2; 12 bases are a match to TRBD2. Germline V CDR1 and CDR2: SGHAT, FQNNGV. V shed 4 bases, J shed 9 bases, and the junction held 6 bases outside the gene matches. CDR3 length equals 15 residues. The CDR3 DNA reads as TGTGCCAGCAGCTATCTAGCGGGGGGGCCCCGGGAGCTGTTTTTT. Translating it yields CASSYLAGGPRELFF.

This chain links TRBV5-6 with TRBJ1-1; D not certain. Germline CDR1 and CDR2: SGHDT and YYEEEE. This CDR3 has 14 residues. Deletions cut 5 bases from V and 1 base from J, with 12 bases between. The CDR3 sequence: CASRSVGRNTEAFF. The CDR3 coding sequence is TGTGCCAGCAGATCCGTCGGGAGGAACACTGAAGCTTTCTTT.

V gene TRBV5-3 combines with J gene TRBJ2-1; TRBD2 aligns across 14 bases. TRBV5-3 is identified as an open reading frame with a role that is uncertain. After removal of 4 bases from V and 6 bases from J, the junction contained 6 bases not matched to a gene. The CDR3 loop spans 16 amino acids. The chain's CDR3 is CARSQPTSGGANEQFF. The CDR3 nucleotides are TGTGCCAGAAGCCAACCGACTAGCGGGGGGGCCAATGAGCAGTTCTTC.

The gene calls are TRBV11-1 and TRBJ1-1, with 11 bases matching TRBD1. The trim removed 4 bases at V and 5 bases at J, leaving 6 bases unmatched. The germline V gene has CDR1 SGHAT and CDR2 FQDESV (reference sequence). CDR3 length equals 15 residues. CDR3 amino acids: CASSWTGGAGTEAFF. CDR3 DNA: TGTGCCAGCAGCTGGACAGGGGGCGCGGGGACTGAAGCTTTCTTT.

This chain joins TRBV5-1 and TRBJ2-7, with 8 nucleotides matching TRBD2. Germline V gene lookup returns CDR1 SGHRS and CDR2 YFSETQ. The CDR3 loop spans 16 amino acids. V dropped 0 bases and J dropped 1; count of bases not matched to a gene: 6. CDR3 DNA: TGCGCCAGCAGCTTGGATAAAGCGGGGGTTTCCTACGAGCAGTACTTC. It codes for CASSLDKAGVSYEQYF.

The chain's CDR3 is CASSRLGRTDTQYF. CDR3 DNA sequence: TGTGCCAGCAGCCGGTTGGGGCGCACAGATACGCAGTATTTT. V gene TRBV11-3 combines with J gene TRBJ2-3, with D perhaps TRBD1 (5 bases). The germline V gene has CDR1 SGHNT and CDR2 YENEEA. Between the trimmed V and J ends, which lost 5 bases and 1 base, there was a span of 10 bases. This CDR3 has 14 amino acids.